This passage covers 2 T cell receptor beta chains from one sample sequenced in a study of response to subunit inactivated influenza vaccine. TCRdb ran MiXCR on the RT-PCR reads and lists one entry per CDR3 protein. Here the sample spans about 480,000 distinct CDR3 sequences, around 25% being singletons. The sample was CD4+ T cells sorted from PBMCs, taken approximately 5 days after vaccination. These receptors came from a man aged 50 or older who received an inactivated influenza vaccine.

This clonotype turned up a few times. The CDR3 region is CASSRGQAGEQFF. The CDR3 coding sequence is TGTGCCAGCAGTCGAGGACAGGCTGGGGAGCAGTTCTTC. The rearrangement joins TRBV12-3 or TRBV12-4 to TRBJ2-1; 7 bases fit TRBD1. The CDR3 extends over 13 amino acids. V dropped 5 bases and J dropped 10; count of bases not matched to a gene: 8.

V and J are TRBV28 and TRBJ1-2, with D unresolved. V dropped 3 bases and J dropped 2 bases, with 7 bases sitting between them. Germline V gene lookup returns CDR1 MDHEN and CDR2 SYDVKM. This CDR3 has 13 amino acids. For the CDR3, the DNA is TGTGCCAGCAGTTTGAACGGCAACTATGGCTACACCTTC. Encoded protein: CASSLNGNYGYTF.